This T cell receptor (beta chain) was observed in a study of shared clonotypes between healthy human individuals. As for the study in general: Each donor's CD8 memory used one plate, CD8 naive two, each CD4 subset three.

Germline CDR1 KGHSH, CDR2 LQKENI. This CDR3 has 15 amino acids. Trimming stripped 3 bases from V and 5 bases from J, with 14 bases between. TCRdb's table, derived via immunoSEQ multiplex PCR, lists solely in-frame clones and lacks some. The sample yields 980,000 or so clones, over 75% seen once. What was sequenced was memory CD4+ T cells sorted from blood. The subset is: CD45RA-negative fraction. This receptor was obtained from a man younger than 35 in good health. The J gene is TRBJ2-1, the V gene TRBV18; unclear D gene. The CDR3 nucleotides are TGTGCCAGCTCACCGAACACCCCTTGGGACAATGAGCAGTTCTTC. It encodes CASSPNTPWDNEQFF.